This entry lists 20 T cell receptor beta chains sequenced from one sample in a study of blood T cell repertoires in COVID-19. The repertoire was sequenced with immunoSEQ multiplex PCR; TCRdb's copy has only in-frame clones and lacks some. The profile shows around 40,000 clones, over 70% of them singletons. Sequences were obtained from peripheral blood. The receptors were gathered from a man in his fifties or sixties with active or convalescent COVID-19.

CDR3 in amino acids: CASSPSPGVYNEQFF. In DNA form, the CDR3 reads TGTGCCAGCTCACCAAGTCCGGGGGTTTACAATGAGCAGTTCTTC. This chain uses TRBV18 with TRBJ2-1, with D perhaps TRBD2 (6 bases). V was pared by 2 bases and J by 4 bases, with 12 bases between. CDR3 length equals 15 residues. The germline gives CDR1 KGHSH, CDR2 LQKENI.

The chain combines TRBV5-5 with TRBJ2-2; 11 bases are a match to TRBD2. This CDR3 has 17 residues. The J segment lost 1 base and the V segment lost 3 bases, leaving 5 bases of the junction unmatched. CDR1 is SGHKS and CDR2 is YYEKEE in the germline V gene (reference sequence). As DNA, the CDR3 is TGTGCCAGCAGCTCGACCCTAGCGGGGGGGAACACCGGGGAGCTGTTTTTT. Amino acid sequence: CASSSTLAGGNTGELFF.

The gene calls are TRBV19 and TRBJ2-2, with TRBD2 matching over 12 bases. CDR1 is LNHDA, CDR2 SQIVND, per germline (reference sequence). CDR3 size: 18 residues. Trimming took 5 bases from V and 2 from J; bases not matched to a gene: 9. Here the CDR3 reads CASSHSRLAGVNTGELFF. In nucleotides, the CDR3 is TGTGCCAGTAGTCACTCTCGACTAGCGGGAGTTAACACCGGGGAGCTGTTTTTT.

V usage is TRBV19 and J usage is TRBJ2-3; TRBD1 might be the D (5 bases). CDR1 and CDR2 (germline): LNHDA, SQIVND (reference sequence). With 4 bases removed from V and 0 bases from J, the gap between germline ends came to 14 bases. There are 16 residues in the CDR3. The CDR3 coding sequence is TGTGCCAGTAGTACGACGGACACTTGGAGCACAGATACGCAGTATTTT. Its translation is CASSTTDTWSTDTQYF.

This rearrangement joins TRBV19 to TRBJ1-2; TRBD1 matches at 7 bases. This CDR3 spans 16 amino acids. Unmatched junction bases numbered 10, after V lost 0 bases and J lost 6 bases. The germline gives CDR1 LNHDA, CDR2 SQIVND (reference sequence). The CDR3 DNA follows: TGTGCCAGTAGTATAGACTTGGGCAGGGGGTTCGATGGCTACACCTTC. Amino acids: CASSIDLGRGFDGYTF. Using reference TRBV19 and TRBJ1-2 for the parts outside the CDR3, the full variable domain is DGGITQSPKYLFRKEGQNVTLSCEQNLNHDAMYWYRQDPGQGLRLIYYSQIVNDFQKGDIAEGYSVSREKKESFPLTVTSAQKNPTAFYLCASSIDLGRGFDGYTFGSGTRLTVV.

The chain carries TRBV28 and TRBJ2-3, with 8 bases aligning to TRBD2. The germline CDR1 and CDR2 sequences are MDHEN and SYDVKM. Trimming removed 3 bases from V and 4 bases from J; junction bases left unmatched: 9. The CDR3 consists of 16 residues. The CDR3: CASSFQSGSSADTQYF. In nucleotides, the CDR3 is TGTGCCAGCAGTTTTCAGAGCGGGAGTTCTGCAGATACGCAGTATTTT.

V is TRBV4-1 and J is TRBJ1-4, with TRBD1 as a possible D gene (6 bases). V was pared by 1 base and J by 4 bases, with 16 bases between. The CDR3 runs to 17 residues. CDR1 and CDR2 (germline): MGHRA, YSYEKL. CDR3 in amino acids: CASSQVRSQGHNEKLFF. In DNA form, the CDR3 reads TGCGCCAGCAGCCAAGTGAGATCCCAGGGGCATAATGAAAAACTGTTTTTT.

This clone was observed a handful of times. V and J are TRBV18 and TRBJ1-1; D unresolved. The length of the CDR3 is 15 residues. Trimming stripped 3 bases from V and 3 bases from J, with 14 bases between. Germline loops: CDR1 KGHSH, CDR2 LQKENI. CDR3 protein: CASSPAIEKYTEAFF. CDR3 nucleotides: TGTGCCAGCTCACCCGCTATTGAGAAGTACACTGAAGCTTTCTTT.

The V and J genes are TRBV7-2 and TRBJ1-5; D gene ambiguous. The V gene's germline CDR1 is SGHTA and CDR2 FQGNSA. The CDR3 extends over 16 amino acids. Between the trimmed V and J ends, which lost 1 base and 5 bases, there was a span of 15 bases. The CDR3 spells CASSLDFGREDQPQHF. CDR3 nucleotides: TGTGCCAGCAGCTTAGATTTTGGGAGGGAGGATCAGCCCCAGCATTTT.

The J gene is TRBJ2-1, the V gene TRBV19, with no clear D. The CDR3 has 11 residues. V was shortened by 5 bases and J by 5 bases, with 4 bases between the two germline ends. Per germline, CDR1 LNHDA and CDR2 SQIVND (reference sequence). In DNA form, the CDR3 reads TGTGCCAGTAGTTCCAACAATGAGCAGTTCTTC. This codes for CASSSNNEQFF. Variable domain in full (rest from reference TRBV19 and TRBJ2-1): DGGITQSPKYLFRKEGQNVTLSCEQNLNHDAMYWYRQDPGQGLRLIYYSQIVNDFQKGDIAEGYSVSREKKESFPLTVTSAQKNPTAFYLCASSSNNEQFFGPGTRLTVL.

The V call is TRBV9, the J call TRBJ2-1, with 9 bases that match TRBD1. The length of the CDR3 is 15 residues. The germline V gene has CDR1 SGDLS and CDR2 YYNGEE. The V and J ends lost 4 bases and 10 bases, in that order; junction bases with no gene match: 12. The CDR3 sequence: CASSTSGTGTLEQFF. The CDR3 region has the DNA TGTGCCAGCAGCACGTCCGGGACAGGGACATTGGAGCAGTTCTTC.

In nucleotides, the CDR3 is TGTGCCAGCAGCTCGGGGGGTAGGAACACCATATATTTT. Residues: CASSSGGRNTIYF. The V call is TRBV7-9, the J call TRBJ1-3; perhaps TRBD1 as D (5 bases). The CDR3 has 13 residues. The germline gives CDR1 SEHNR, CDR2 FQNEAQ (reference sequence). The germline V and J ends were trimmed by 4 bases and 7 bases, with 11 bases remaining between them.

This chain connects TRBV5-1 to TRBJ2-2, with a tentative D call TRBD1 (6 bases). This CDR3 comprises 15 residues. Germline CDR1 and CDR2: SGHRS and YFSETQ. V was trimmed by 6 bases and J by 0 bases, leaving 12 bases between them. CDR3 region: CASTRTGSNTGELFF. Here the CDR3 DNA reads TGCGCCAGCACGCGAACAGGGTCGAACACCGGGGAGCTGTTTTTT.

This clone has only one observation. This chain's CDR3 is CASSLIGTGRDTQYF. The CDR3, as DNA: TGTGCCAGCAGTTTAATTGGGACAGGGAGGGATACGCAGTATTTT. The chain combines TRBV28 with TRBJ2-3; 9 nucleotides line up with TRBD1. V lost 2 bases, J lost 6 bases, and 6 bases stayed unmatched. The germline gives CDR1 MDHEN, CDR2 SYDVKM. The CDR3 length is 15 residues.

The rearrangement uses TRBV12-5 and TRBJ2-5; 7 bases line up with TRBD1. The germline gives CDR1 LGHNT, CDR2 FRNRAP. The V and J ends lost 5 bases and 4 bases, in that order; junction bases with no gene match: 10. This CDR3 is built from 15 residues. The CDR3 sequence: CASGAGQASGETQYF. In nucleotides, the CDR3 is TGTGCTAGTGGTGCCGGACAGGCCAGCGGAGAGACCCAGTACTTC.

This sequence joins TRBV7-9 and TRBJ1-2, with D unclear. V was trimmed by 3 bases and J by 2 bases, leaving 7 bases between them. The CDR3 is 13 residues long. The germline V gene has CDR1 SEHNR and CDR2 FQNEAQ (reference sequence). The CDR3 nucleotides are TGTGCCAGCAGCTTTCCACAGAACTATGGCTACACCTTC. Translating gives CASSFPQNYGYTF.

Comment on this clone: Other nucleotide sequences in the sample specify the same CDR3. V and J are TRBV18 and TRBJ1-4; 11 bases fit TRBD1. Trimming removed 3 bases from V and 7 bases from J; junction bases left unmatched: 1. Germline V gene data show CDR1 as KGHSH and CDR2 as LQKENI. The CDR3 is 14 residues long. CDR3 nucleotides: TGTGCCAGCTCACCCGGGACAGGGGGTGAAAAACTGTTTTTT. Translation: CASSPGTGGEKLFF.

This clone appeared a single time. The rearrangement links TRBV2 to TRBJ1-2; D perhaps matches TRBD1 (5 bases). Germline V CDR1 and CDR2: SNHLY, FYNNEI. V shed 6 bases and J shed 2 bases, with 10 bases lying between them. This CDR3 region has 13 residues. The CDR3 nucleotides are TGTGCCAGCAGCGAGGAGGGGAACTATGGCTACACCTTC. This codes for CASSEEGNYGYTF.

The chain links TRBV7-9 to TRBJ2-1; 13 bases match TRBD2. CDR3 size: 18 residues. The V gene end was trimmed by 5 bases and the J gene end by 3 bases; junction bases not matched to a gene: 10. Germline V lookup: CDR1 SEHNR, CDR2 FQNEAQ (reference sequence). The CDR3 DNA reads TGTGCCAGCAGCCCCAGTTGGGGACTAGCGGGAAACTACAATGAGCAGTTCTTC. Its protein is CASSPSWGLAGNYNEQFF.

The genes are TRBV28 and TRBJ1-2, with 7 bases fitting TRBD1. V lost 4 bases to trimming and J lost 8 bases; unmatched junction nucleotides: 7. CDR3 size: 13 residues. CDR1 and CDR2 from the germline V gene are MDHEN and SYDVKM. The CDR3 region is CASSSFTGVGYTF. The CDR3 DNA reads TGTGCCAGCAGTTCCTTTACAGGGGTAGGCTACACCTTC.